The clone carrying this T cell receptor beta chain was observed once. How the authors handled the data: Reference gene primer amplification gave nucleated cell count estimates. Sequencing used immunoSEQ multiplex PCR; TCRdb keeps in-frame clones, though not all of them. V, J and clone size reflect that table, while D and trimming were determined from the DNA. The sample comprises around 180,000 clones, approximately 90% of which are singletons, and 2.5% to 3.5% rests with the top ten. These data belong to a study of blood T cell repertoires in COVID-19. As for the study in general: Researchers got acute and convalescent COVID-19 samples from the United States, Italy and Spain. PBMCs, B-cell-depleted T cells, or T cells were the source of the cDNA or gDNA that made up the material.

The CDR3 has 15 residues. Germline-derived CDR1 and CDR2 are SEHNR and FQNEAQ (reference sequence). V shed 6 bases and J 4 bases; nucleotides not matched to a gene: 12. The TCR comes from a woman aged 30 to 39 with active or convalescent COVID-19. The chain joins TRBV7-9 to TRBJ2-7; 7 nucleotides align to TRBD2. Sequencing used peripheral blood. DNA for the CDR3: TGTGCCAGCAGTATTGGCTTCGGGAGGTGGTACGAGCAGTACTTC. Translation: CASSIGFGRWYEQYF.